This T cell receptor (beta chain) was identified during a study of CD8+ T cells in alopecia areata. Per germline, CDR1 SQVTM and CDR2 ANQGSEA. V dropped 6 bases and J dropped 3 bases, with 18 bases sitting between them. This CDR3 is 14 amino acids long. The researchers isolated CD4+ and CD8+ T cells from PBMCs by sorting. Findings and limits, study-wide: Lesional scalp displayed greater clonality than normal scalp, most notably in alopecia totalis/universalis.

Reverse transcription of extracted RNA yielded cDNA, which provided the sequencing template. Repertoires were generated with immunoSEQ multiplex PCR, while TCRdb's copy carries only in-frame clones and drops some. Seen here are roughly 250,000 clones, around two thirds observed once, and the top ten hold around 1.2%. Note on this clone: Its antigen is not identified.

The TCR comes from a human donor with alopecia areata. The rearrangement uses TRBV29-1 and TRBJ2-7, with D perhaps matching TRBD2 (6 bases). The starting material was CD4+ T cells sorted from blood, obtained at week 0. The CDR3 reads CSVLGGGVSYEQYF. In DNA, the CDR3 is TGCAGCGTCCTTGGTGGAGGGGTGAGCTACGAGCAGTACTTC.